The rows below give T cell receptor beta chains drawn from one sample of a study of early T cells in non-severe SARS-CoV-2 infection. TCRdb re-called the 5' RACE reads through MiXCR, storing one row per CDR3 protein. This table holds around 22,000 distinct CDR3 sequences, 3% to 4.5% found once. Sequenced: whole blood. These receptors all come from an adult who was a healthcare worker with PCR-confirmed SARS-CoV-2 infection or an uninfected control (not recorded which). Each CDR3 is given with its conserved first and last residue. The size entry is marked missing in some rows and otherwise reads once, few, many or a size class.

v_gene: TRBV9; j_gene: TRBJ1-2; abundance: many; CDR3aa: CASSAGDSGNYGYTF
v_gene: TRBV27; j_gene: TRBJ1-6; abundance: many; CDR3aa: CASSLGTVNYPGSPLHF
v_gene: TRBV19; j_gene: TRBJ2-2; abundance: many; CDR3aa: CASRSGTLNTGELFF
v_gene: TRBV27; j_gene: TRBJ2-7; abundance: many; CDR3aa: CASSLSILGSPLEQYF
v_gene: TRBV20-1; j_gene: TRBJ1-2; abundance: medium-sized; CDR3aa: CSATKTGTDPYGYTF
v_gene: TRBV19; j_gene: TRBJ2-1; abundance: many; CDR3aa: CASGDRAGNEQFF
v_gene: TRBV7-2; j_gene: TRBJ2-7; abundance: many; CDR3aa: CASSLTGLLLYEQYF
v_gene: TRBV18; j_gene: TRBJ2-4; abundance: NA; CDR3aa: CASSLNPWGGTSQF
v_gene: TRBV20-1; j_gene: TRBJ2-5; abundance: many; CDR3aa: CSARDVQAGRETQYF
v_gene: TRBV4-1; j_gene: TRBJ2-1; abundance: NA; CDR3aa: CASSQVGQGSDEQFF
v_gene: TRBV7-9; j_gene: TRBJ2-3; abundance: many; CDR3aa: CASSGVMRVSTDTQYF
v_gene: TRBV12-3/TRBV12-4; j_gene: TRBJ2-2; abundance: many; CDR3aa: CASSARGTGELFF
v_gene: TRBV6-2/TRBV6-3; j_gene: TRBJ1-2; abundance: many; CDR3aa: CASSYRGIHGYTF
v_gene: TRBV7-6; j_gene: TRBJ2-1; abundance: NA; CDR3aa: CASSLGNNEQFF
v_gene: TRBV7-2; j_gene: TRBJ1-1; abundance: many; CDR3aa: CASSLDYREAFF
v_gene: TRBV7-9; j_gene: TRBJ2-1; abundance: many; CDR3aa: CASSFSGSKGGYNEQFF
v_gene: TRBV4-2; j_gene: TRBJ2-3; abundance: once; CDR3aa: CASGTGRDTQYF
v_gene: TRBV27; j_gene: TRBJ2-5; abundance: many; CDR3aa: CASGAGEETQYF
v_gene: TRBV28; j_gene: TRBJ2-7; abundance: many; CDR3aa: CASSLIRGYEQYF
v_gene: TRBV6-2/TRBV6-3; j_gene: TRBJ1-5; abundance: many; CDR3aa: CASTDGTAQSQPQHF
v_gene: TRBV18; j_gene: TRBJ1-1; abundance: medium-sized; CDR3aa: CASSPPVTEAFF
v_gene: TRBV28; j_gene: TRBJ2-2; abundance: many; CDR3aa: CASTQTGTPNTGELFF
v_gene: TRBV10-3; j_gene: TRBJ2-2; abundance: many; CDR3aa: CAIRGLAGDHTGELFF
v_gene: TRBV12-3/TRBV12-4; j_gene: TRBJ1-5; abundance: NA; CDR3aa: CASSQQGWDQPQPF